This paragraph reports one T cell receptor (beta chain). Its specificity is not known. The repertoire was sequenced with immunoSEQ multiplex PCR; TCRdb's copy has only in-frame clones and lacks some. The data hold around 220,000 clones, with approximately 94% observed a single time. V was shortened by 0 bases and J by 0 bases, with 4 bases between the two germline ends. CDR1 and CDR2 (germline): SGHNT, YYREEE (reference sequence). The length of the CDR3 is 14 residues. This sample is part of a study of T cell responses to AZD1222 COVID-19 vaccine. Study conclusions and caveats: Donors skewed white British and female; clonal diversity was possibly underestimated. It was only five to seven AZD1222 recipients who were seropositive at baseline. Sampling captured repertoires only after the peak T cell response. Close to half of spike-specific TCRs reportedly recognize unmutated variant regions.

This receptor was identified in an adult who received the MenACWY meningococcal vaccine as a control. The rearrangement uses TRBV5-4 and TRBJ1-3; D is undetermined. The material was peripheral blood, obtained 28 days after the second dose of the MenACWY control vaccine. The CDR3 nucleotides read TGTGCCAGCAGCTTGGGGAGCTCTGGAAACACCATATATTTT. Protein: CASSLGSSGNTIYF. The full variable domain, in which reference TRBV5-4 and TRBJ1-3 provide the parts outside the CDR3, is ETGVTQSPTHLIKTRGQQVTLRCSSQSGHNTVSWYQQALGQGPQFIFQYYREEENGRGNFPPRFSGLQFPNYSSELNVNALELDDSALYLCASSLGSSGNTIYFGEGSWLTVV.